The TCR beta chain under discussion was sequenced for a study of tumor and adjacent non-tumor tissue in lung cancer. Whole-study findings and limits: Normal lung showed higher cumulative top 100 clone frequency than tumor. Shorter survival was associated with higher TCR diversity in tumors. Compared with tumor, normal lung showed significantly lower TCR diversity.

Remarks on this clonotype: Its antigen remains unidentified.

This sample's RNA came from whole unsorted tissue. The germline CDR1 and CDR2 sequences are SGHNT and YENEEA. The J segment lost 5 bases and the V segment lost 5 bases, leaving 14 bases of the junction unmatched. The CDR3 is 16 residues long. The library came from three nested PCR rounds adapted from ARM-PCR protocols. MiXCR, applied by TCRdb to the multiplex PCR reads, yields one record per CDR3 protein. The sample lists tens of thousands of distinct CDR3 sequences; just over 65% were seen once. The sequence was collected from a man aged 55 to 69 with non-small cell lung cancer. Sample: lung tumor tissue. This chain links TRBV11-3 with TRBJ2-7; the match to TRBD2 covers 8 bases. CDR3 nucleotides: TGTGCCAGCAGCCGGGGGGGGACATCGCGCTTCCACGAGCAGTACTTC. Amino acids: CASSRGGTSRFHEQYF. Full variable domain (missing parts from reference TRBV11-3 and TRBJ2-7): EAGVVQSPRYKIIEKKQPVAFWCNPISGHNTLYWYLQNLGQGPELLIRYENEEAVDDSQLPKDRFSAERLKGVDSTLKIQPAELGDSAVYLCASSRGGTSRFHEQYFGPGTRLTVT.